These 28 T cell receptor beta chains originate from one sample sequenced in a study of blood T cells in healthy people across ages. Sample-barcoded 5' priming and a J-beta primer mix drove a second PCR of 7 to 11 cycles. TCRdb passed the 5' RACE reads through MiXCR, listing each CDR3 protein once. Of 750,000 to 850,000 distinct CDR3 sequences listed, around 25% were seen once; the top ten hold 3.7%. These sequences were also reported in another study, on T cells of mothers and their children.

The sample was blood. The source of these receptors is a boy between 5 and 17 years old in good health.

The rearrangement joins TRBV7-9 to TRBJ2-5, with 12 bases that match TRBD1. Losses at the gene ends were 5 bases for V and 5 bases for J; bases not matched to a gene: 9. CDR3 length equals 16 residues. Germline V CDR1 and CDR2: SEHNR, FQNEAQ (reference sequence). CDR3 sequence reads: CASSVTGTGGAETQYF. In DNA form, the CDR3 reads TGTGCCAGCAGCGTCACCGGGACAGGGGGCGCGGAGACCCAGTACTTC.

A few counts support this clonotype. CDR3 sequence: CASSQELTSEETQYF. CDR3 in DNA: TGTGCCAGCAGCCAAGAGCTGACTAGCGAAGAGACCCAGTACTTC. J is TRBJ2-7 and V is TRBV4-2; 8 bases align to TRBD2. The last part of the DNA fits TRBJ2-5 better; the J call may be wrong. The CDR3 runs 15 residues. Germline CDR1 LGHNA, CDR2 YNFKEQ.

The chain carries TRBV12-3 or TRBV12-4 and TRBJ2-5, with D perhaps matching TRBD2 (6 bases). V lost 6 bases, J lost 5 bases, and 16 bases lay in between. The CDR3 runs 14 residues. CDR3 loop: CASSNSRGQETQYF. The CDR3 bases are TGTGCCAGCAGCAACTCGCGGGGTCAGGAGACCCAGTACTTC.

This clonotype was found a few times. V gene TRBV12-3 or TRBV12-4 combines with J gene TRBJ1-2, with D maybe TRBD1 (5 bases). The CDR3 totals 17 residues. V was shortened by 0 bases and J by 3 bases, with 17 bases between the two germline ends. In DNA form, the CDR3 reads TGTGCCAGCAGTTTAGCGGGGGTCAATCCGGAGGACTATGGCTACACCTTC. The encoded protein is CASSLAGVNPEDYGYTF.

This clonotype was seen just once. The genes are TRBV20-1 and TRBJ2-7; D possibly corresponds to TRBD1 (5 bases). V dropped 4 bases and J dropped 9 bases, with 19 bases sitting between them. The CDR3 covers 13 residues. CDR1 is DFQATT and CDR2 is SNEGSKA in the germline V gene (reference sequence). The CDR3 here is CSAKSIRGKRQYV. CDR3 bases: TGCAGTGCTAAGTCGATAAGGGGAAAGAGGCAGTACGTC.

This clonotype was observed a handful of times. The CDR3: CASSSNGINTDTQYF. The CDR3 DNA reads as TGCGCCAGCAGCTCCAACGGAATTAACACAGATACGCAGTATTTT. The chain is built from TRBV5-1 and TRBJ2-3; no reliable D call. Germline V lookup: CDR1 SGHRS, CDR2 YFSETQ. This CDR3 is 15 amino acids long. Trimming took 3 bases from V and 2 from J, leaving 13 bases between them.

The J gene is TRBJ2-7, the V gene TRBV29-1, with a possible D match to TRBD2 (5 bases). The CDR3 runs to 13 residues. V was shortened by 5 bases and J by 4 bases, with 15 bases between the two germline ends. CDR1 is SQVTM, CDR2 ANQGSEA, per germline. This CDR3 is CSVQTAAGYEQYF. CDR3 DNA sequence: TGCAGCGTTCAGACCGCGGCGGGTTACGAGCAGTACTTC.

This rearrangement joins TRBV24-1 to TRBJ2-2; possibly TRBD1 for D (5 bases). Germline V lookup: CDR1 KGHDR, CDR2 SFDVKD. V was trimmed by 8 bases and J by 0 bases, leaving 6 bases between them. The CDR3 contains 13 residues. CDR3 residues: CATTRANTGELFF. The CDR3 DNA reads as TGTGCCACCACCAGGGCGAACACCGGGGAGCTGTTTTTT.

V and J are TRBV27 and TRBJ2-3, with 13 bases that match TRBD2. V shed 0 bases, J shed 5 bases, and the junction held 11 bases outside the gene matches. This CDR3 comprises 19 residues. In germline, CDR1 is MNHEY, CDR2 SMNVEV (reference sequence). CDR3 DNA sequence: TGTGCCAGCAGTTTATCCGCGTTCCGACTAGCGGGAGGCCAAGATACGCAGTATTTT. It codes for CASSLSAFRLAGGQDTQYF.

The CDR3 loop is CASGHQAGGYEQYF. The CDR3, as DNA: TGTGCCAGCGGCCATCAGGCAGGGGGGTACGAGCAGTACTTC. V is TRBV7-3 and J is TRBJ2-7, with a tentative D call TRBD1 (7 bases). Germline V CDR1 and CDR2: SGHTA, FQGTGA. This CDR3 contains 14 residues. The V end lost 8 bases, the J end lost 4 bases, and 18 bases lay between the germline ends.

CDR3 amino acids: CASTPLFGQPQHF. CDR3 DNA: TGTGCCAGCACACCCCTTTTTGGTCAGCCCCAGCATTTT. This chain uses TRBV27 with TRBJ1-5; no clear D. Germline loops: CDR1 MNHEY, CDR2 SMNVEV (reference sequence). Between the trimmed V and J ends, which lost 7 bases and 6 bases, there was a span of 13 bases. The length of the CDR3 is 13 residues.

This clonotype came up once. The chain carries TRBV6-5 and TRBJ2-2; maybe TRBD1 (6 bases). The CDR3 loop spans 15 amino acids. V was clipped by 2 bases and J by 5 bases, with 12 bases between them. Looked up from germline, CDR1 is MNHEY and CDR2 is SVGAGI. The CDR3 nucleotides read TGTGCCAGCAGTTACAACAGGGTTAATACCGGGGAGCTGTTTTTT. This gives the protein CASSYNRVNTGELFF.

This clonotype was found a few times. The chain uses TRBV13 and TRBJ2-5; possibly TRBD2 for D (6 bases). The tail of the sequence fits TRBJ2-7 better, so the J call may be wrong. Per germline, CDR1 PRHDT and CDR2 FYEKMQ (reference sequence). This CDR3 contains 14 residues. In nucleotides, the CDR3 is TGTGCCAGCAGCTTAGGCGGGAGCATTTACGAGCAGTACTTC. Translation: CASSLGGSIYEQYF.

This clonotype was observed a handful of times. V gene TRBV7-2 combines with J gene TRBJ1-4; D unclear. The CDR3 is 14 amino acids. Trimming removed 1 base from V and 8 bases from J, with 11 bases in between. Germline CDR1 reads SGHTA; CDR2 reads FQGNSA. CDR3 sequence (DNA): TGTGCCAGCAGCTTAGATGGGGTCCGCGAAAAACTGTTTTTT. Its protein product is CASSLDGVREKLFF.

This clonotype was observed a few times. The J gene is TRBJ2-1, the V gene TRBV6-5; no clear D. The tail of the sequence fits TRBJ2-5 better, so the J call may be wrong. The germline gives CDR1 MNHEY, CDR2 SVGAGI. The CDR3 is 13 amino acids. The CDR3 coding sequence is TGTGCCAGCAGGCCTCCCTCGGCGGAGACCCAGTACTTC. Its protein product is CASRPPSAETQYF.

The V and J genes are TRBV14 and TRBJ2-7; D unclear. The end of the DNA aligns better with TRBJ2-5, so the J call may be wrong. CDR3 length: 13 residues. The V gene's germline CDR1 is SGHDN and CDR2 FVKESK. The CDR3 DNA is TGTGCCAGCAGCCAAGATCGCCTAGAGACCCAGTACTTC. Its protein product is CASSQDRLETQYF.

This clonotype was counted a few times. The chain recombines TRBV28 with TRBJ2-5, with D perhaps given as TRBD1 or TRBD2 (7 bases each). The CDR3 runs 18 residues. V lost 8 bases, J lost 4 bases, and 29 bases lay in between. Per the germline V gene, CDR1 is MDHEN and CDR2 is SYDVKM. CDR3 in DNA: TGTGCCAGCGTACGCGGGGGCAGGGGGTTCGCGGGGGCAGAGACCCAGTACTTC. This sequence encodes CASVRGGRGFAGAETQYF.

The V and J genes are TRBV11-2 and TRBJ2-2, with TRBD1 identical over 12 bases. The CDR3 consists of 16 residues. V gave up 3 bases and J gave up 6 bases; unmatched junction bases: 5. Germline V gene data show CDR1 as SGHAT and CDR2 as FQNNGV. CDR3 in amino acids: CASSFPGTGGAGELFF. CDR3 bases: TGTGCCAGCAGCTTTCCCGGGACAGGGGGCGCCGGGGAGCTGTTTTTT.

This clonotype was picked up a small number of times. The J gene is TRBJ2-4, the V gene TRBV5-6; no clear D gene. V lost 0 bases and J 9 bases, leaving 10 bases between the germline ends. Per the germline V gene, CDR1 is SGHDT and CDR2 is YYEEEE. CDR3 size: 13 residues. CDR3: CASSLGARTIQYF. CDR3 in DNA: TGTGCCAGCAGCTTGGGCGCGCGCACCATTCAGTACTTC.

This clonotype was seen a few times. The CDR3 nucleotides are TGTGCCAGCAGCTCGGGCTACAGGGTACACGAGCAGTACTTC. Amino acid sequence: CASSSGYRVHEQYF. The chain recombines TRBV7-2 with TRBJ2-1, with a possible D match to TRBD1 (6 bases). The J call may be wrong; the DNA end is better matched by TRBJ2-7. CDR3 length: 14 residues. The germline V gene has CDR1 SGHTA and CDR2 FQGNSA.

The chain is built from TRBV7-2 and TRBJ1-4; D gene ambiguous. From germline, CDR1 is SGHTA and CDR2 FQGNSA. Trimming removed 1 base at V and 0 bases at J, with 9 bases between. The CDR3 totals 16 residues. CDR3 residues: CASSLDTISTNEKLFF. CDR3 DNA sequence: TGTGCCAGCAGCTTAGATACTATATCAACTAATGAAAAACTGTTTTTT. Full variable domain (remainder filled in from reference TRBV7-2 and TRBJ1-4): GAGVSQSPSNKVTEKGKDVELRCDPISGHTALYWYRQSLGQGLEFLIYFQGNSAPDKSGLPSDRFSAERTGGSVSTLTIQRTQQEDSAVYLCASSLDTISTNEKLFFGSGTQLSVL.

The V and J genes are TRBV12-5 and TRBJ1-1, with D maybe TRBD1 (6 bases). Germline V lookup: CDR1 LGHNT, CDR2 FRNRAP. There are 14 residues in the CDR3. Trimming shortened V by 4 bases and J by 5 bases, and 14 bases separated the two germline ends. The CDR3 spells CASGSGTGWTEAFF. The DNA for the CDR3 is TGTGCTAGTGGTTCCGGTACAGGGTGGACTGAAGCTTTCTTT.

The V call is TRBV14, the J call TRBJ1-1; D is undetermined. CDR1 and CDR2 from the germline V gene are SGHDN and FVKESK. The V gene lost 1 base and the J gene lost 0 bases, with 9 bases spanning the gap. This CDR3 is built from 15 residues. The CDR3: CASSQVGGLNTEAFF. The CDR3 DNA is TGTGCCAGCAGCCAAGTCGGAGGCCTGAACACTGAAGCTTTCTTT.

The rearrangement joins TRBV7-8 to TRBJ2-3; 8 bases are shared with TRBD2. The ends lost 2 bases at V and 2 bases at J; junction bases unmatched: 15. The CDR3 is 19 residues long. Germline V lookup: CDR1 SGHVS, CDR2 FQNEAQ. The CDR3 protein is CASSLSRGGRRNLTDTQYF. CDR3 nucleotide sequence: TGTGCCAGCAGCTTAAGTCGGGGGGGGCGCCGAAACCTCACAGATACGCAGTATTTT.

In the case of this clonotype: Lacking the conserved final phenylalanine or tryptophan, this CDR3 likely reflects a read error. The chain joins TRBV28 to TRBJ2-7; a weak D match, TRBD2 (6 bases). CDR1 and CDR2 from the germline V gene are MDHEN and SYDVKM. Trimming pared 5 bases from V and 3 bases from J, leaving 17 bases between. The CDR3 runs 15 residues. The CDR3 region is CASSPPAAGFYEQYL. For the CDR3, the DNA is TGTGCCAGCAGTCCCCCCGCGGCGGGATTCTACGAGCAGTACCTC.

The J gene is TRBJ2-3, the V gene TRBV6-1, with 7 nucleotides matching TRBD1. The CDR3 consists of 18 residues. After removal of 6 bases from V and 2 bases from J, the junction contained 17 bases not matched to a gene. Germline V gives CDR1 MNHNS, CDR2 SASEGT. CDR3 protein: CASRGSYRGRRHTDTQYF. The CDR3 DNA reads as TGTGCCAGCAGGGGAAGTTACAGGGGAAGGAGGCACACAGATACGCAGTATTTT.

The rearrangement links TRBV11-2 to TRBJ1-2; 10 bases are shared with TRBD1. There are 15 residues in the CDR3. The V segment lost 5 bases and the J segment 8 bases; nucleotides outside the gene matches: 11. From germline, CDR1 is SGHAT and CDR2 FQNNGV. Here the CDR3 reads CASSPDRGTHTGYTF. In nucleotides, the CDR3 is TGTGCCAGCAGCCCGGACAGGGGGACCCACACGGGCTACACCTTC.

This clonotype was seen a handful of times. The gene calls are TRBV4-3 and TRBJ1-2, with 7 bases lining up with TRBD1. Per the germline V gene, CDR1 is LGHNA and CDR2 is YSLEER. The CDR3 length is 15 residues. Trimming took 0 bases from V and 5 from J; bases not matched to a gene: 6. CDR3 nucleotide sequence: TGCGCCAGCAGCCAAGATGGACAGGCCCGGTATGGCTACACCTTC. Its translation is CASSQDGQARYGYTF.